This TCR beta chain was captured in a study of blood T cell repertoires in COVID-19. Across the study: Collection of acute and convalescent COVID-19 samples took place in the United States, Italy and Spain. Sample material is recorded as cDNA or gDNA derived from T cells, B-cell-depleted T cells, or PBMCs.

Authors' analysis steps: Scientists estimated how many nucleated cells there were by amplifying reference gene primers. Data came from immunoSEQ multiplex PCR; TCRdb stores just in-frame clones and leaves some out. The V and J calls and clone size were taken over from that table, and D and trimming were inferred from the DNA. Of roughly 500,000 clones in the sample, approximately 89% were seen once. The Seattle patients joined while their infection was active and were tracked longitudinally afterward. Trimming shortened V by 2 bases and J by 8 bases, and 4 bases separated the two germline ends. Germline V CDR1 and CDR2: DFQATT, SNEGSKA (reference sequence). The CDR3 totals 10 residues.

The chain recombines TRBV20-1 with TRBJ2-1; no firm D call. The TCR was taken from a man aged 18 to 29 with COVID-19, enrolled during active disease. Input material: peripheral blood. CDR3 in amino acids: CSARLDEQFF. In nucleotides, the CDR3 is TGCAGTGCTAGACTCGATGAGCAGTTCTTC.